One and the same sample provided the 27 T cell receptor beta chains below, sequenced in a study of OX40 agonist ivuxolimab in advanced cancers. TCRdb's copy holds only in-frame clones and misses some; the assay was immunoSEQ multiplex PCR. The data hold under 65,000 clones, with around 93% observed a single time. Material: CD4+ or CD8+ T cells sorted from blood, obtained in a trial of the OX40 agonist ivuxolimab. These receptors all come from an adult with an advanced solid tumor such as melanoma, head and neck, liver or kidney cancer.

In this sample, this clone turned up once. V and J are TRBV19 and TRBJ1-5, with 8 bases aligning to TRBD1. CDR1 is LNHDA and CDR2 is SQIVND in the germline V gene (reference sequence). The CDR3 extends over 16 amino acids. V lost 6 bases, J lost 7 bases, and 14 bases stayed unmatched. CDR3 nucleotide sequence: TGTGCCAGTAGCGTCGAGACAGGGGCGGGTTGGCAGCCCCAGCATTTT. It specifies CASSVETGAGWQPQHF.

The V call is TRBV20-1, the J call TRBJ1-4; D is ambiguous. This CDR3 is built from 11 residues. Germline V CDR1 and CDR2: DFQATT, SNEGSKA (reference sequence). CDR3 amino acids: CTVGFNEKLFF. The CDR3 DNA reads TGCACTGTAGGGTTTAATGAAAAACTGTTTTTT.

The V gene is TRBV28, the J gene TRBJ2-7; D tentatively reads TRBD1 or TRBD2 (5 bases each). The V gene's germline CDR1 is MDHEN and CDR2 SYDVKM. Deletions cut 4 bases from V and 2 bases from J, with 27 bases between. This CDR3 region has 19 residues. CDR3 DNA: TGTGCCAGCAGTTCTATGGCCTCCAACCGGGACGCCAGACCCTACGAGCAGTACTTC. It yields the protein CASSSMASNRDARPYEQYF. The full variable domain, its missing parts supplied by reference TRBV28 and TRBJ2-7, is DVKVTQSSRYLVKRTGEKVFLECVQDMDHENMFWYRQDPGLGLRLIYFSYDVKMKEKGDIPEGYSVSREKKERFSLILESASTNQTSMYLCASSSMASNRDARPYEQYFGPGTRLTVT.

The chain combines TRBV19 with TRBJ1-3; D uncertain. V lost 3 bases to trimming and J lost 3 bases, with 6 bases between them. Germline V gene lookup returns CDR1 LNHDA and CDR2 SQIVND (reference sequence). The CDR3 covers 13 residues. This CDR3 reads CASSIGRGNTIYF. The CDR3 region has the DNA TGTGCCAGTAGTATCGGGCGTGGAAACACCATATATTTT. The whole variable domain, filled in from reference TRBV19 and TRBJ1-3, reads DGGITQSPKYLFRKEGQNVTLSCEQNLNHDAMYWYRQDPGQGLRLIYYSQIVNDFQKGDIAEGYSVSREKKESFPLTVTSAQKNPTAFYLCASSIGRGNTIYFGEGSWLTVV.

A few counts support this clone. The CDR3 bases are TGTGCCAGCAGCTTCCAAGCGGGAGGTGGGCTAAGCTCCTACGAGCAGTACTTC. Protein sequence: CASSFQAGGGLSSYEQYF. V is TRBV7-6 and J is TRBJ2-7; 9 bases are shared with TRBD2. This CDR3 spans 18 amino acids. Germline V gene sequence: CDR1 SGHVS, CDR2 FNYEAQ. J gave up 0 bases and V 3 bases, and 12 bases lay outside the gene matches.

The J gene is TRBJ2-1, the V gene TRBV5-1; TRBD1 is a possible D gene (5 bases). The CDR3 is made up of 12 amino acids. CDR1 and CDR2 (germline): SGHRS, YFSETQ. V lost 3 bases and J lost 6, with 7 bases in between. CDR3 in DNA: TGCGCCAGCAGCTCACAGGTCAATGAGCAGTTCTTC. Amino acids: CASSSQVNEQFF.

This rearrangement joins TRBV6-5 to TRBJ2-7; D is uncertain. In germline, CDR1 is MNHEY, CDR2 SVGAGI. V lost 6 bases and J lost 4, with 16 bases in between. The length of the CDR3 is 14 residues. The CDR3 DNA reads TGTGCCAGCAGCCCCGACCGCTGGAAATACGAGCAGTACTTC. Amino acids: CASSPDRWKYEQYF.

The V gene is TRBV27, the J gene TRBJ2-7; 9 bases are a match to TRBD2. This CDR3 is built from 13 residues. V lost 0 bases, J lost 13 bases, and 7 bases stayed unmatched. Per the germline V gene, CDR1 is MNHEY and CDR2 is SMNVEV (reference sequence). For the CDR3, the DNA is TGTGCCAGCAGTTTATCTAGCGGGAGTTTCTACTACTTC. Residues: CASSLSSGSFYYF.

The sample holds a few counts of this clone. The chain couples TRBV20-1 to TRBJ1-4; D unclear. Germline V gives CDR1 DFQATT, CDR2 SNEGSKA (reference sequence). V was pared by 4 bases and J by 10 bases, with 10 bases between. The CDR3 is made up of 11 amino acids. In nucleotides, the CDR3 is TGCAGTGCTAACCAGTTCGGAAAACTGTTTTTT. Its translation: CSANQFGKLFF.

The chain employs TRBV4-3 and TRBJ1-2; D ambiguous. Trimming cost V 0 bases and J 8 bases, with 16 bases left between them. The CDR3 runs 15 residues. Germline CDR1 LGHNA, CDR2 YSLEER. The CDR3 bases are TGCGCCAGCAGCCAAGAACTTCTACGGCAACACGGCTACACCTTC. Residues: CASSQELLRQHGYTF.

The chain joins TRBV5-1 to TRBJ1-3, with D perhaps matching TRBD1 (5 bases). Germline V gene sequence: CDR1 SGHRS, CDR2 YFSETQ. Trimming stripped 4 bases from V and 6 bases from J, with 14 bases between. This CDR3 has 14 residues. CDR3 DNA sequence: TGCGCCAGCAGCCAGAGCGGGACCGTAAACACCATATATTTT. Translating gives CASSQSGTVNTIYF.

The gene calls are TRBV18 and TRBJ1-1; D perhaps matches TRBD1 (5 bases). V was shortened by 0 bases and J by 5 bases, with 16 bases between the two germline ends. This CDR3 has 16 amino acids. Germline CDR1 is KGHSH and CDR2 is LQKENI. CDR3 in DNA: TGTGCCAGCTCACCACCGAACCTGATCAGGGCGACTGAAGCTTTCTTT. Encoded protein: CASSPPNLIRATEAFF.

The chain employs TRBV19 and TRBJ2-7; D might be TRBD1 (6 bases). Germline V gene lookup returns CDR1 LNHDA and CDR2 SQIVND (reference sequence). The CDR3 is 16 residues long. V lost 3 bases to trimming and J lost 11 bases, with 26 bases between them. The CDR3 spells CASSISGTQTLRGKYF. CDR3 DNA sequence: TGTGCCAGTAGTATTTCCGGGACACAAACGCTACGAGGGAAGTACTTC.

The chain uses TRBV19 and TRBJ2-7; 9 nucleotides agree with TRBD1. Germline CDR1 reads LNHDA; CDR2 reads SQIVND (reference sequence). CDR3 size: 15 residues. The J segment lost 7 bases and the V segment lost 4 bases, leaving 11 bases of the junction unmatched. The CDR3 loop is CASSTTGGILGEQYF. CDR3 DNA sequence: TGTGCCAGTAGTACGACAGGGGGAATCCTTGGTGAGCAGTACTTC.

The V call is TRBV18, the J call TRBJ2-2; D is ambiguous. With 4 bases removed from V and 3 bases from J, the gap between germline ends came to 6 bases. Germline CDR1 reads KGHSH; CDR2 reads LQKENI. CDR3 length equals 13 residues. Here the CDR3 reads CASSLADTGELFF. The CDR3 DNA reads TGTGCCAGCTCACTGGCTGACACCGGGGAGCTGTTTTTT.

The rearrangement links TRBV19 to TRBJ2-3; 8 nucleotides agree with TRBD2. The CDR3 sequence is 13 residues long. CDR1 is LNHDA and CDR2 is SQIVND in the germline V gene (reference sequence). The ends lost 8 bases at V and 3 bases at J; junction bases unmatched: 4. DNA of the CDR3: TGTGCCAGTGCCGTAGCGGGGACAGATACGCAGTATTTT. Encoded protein: CASAVAGTDTQYF.

The chain is built from TRBV11-2 and TRBJ1-2, with unresolved D. The CDR3 totals 14 residues. The germline CDR1 and CDR2 sequences are SGHAT and FQNNGV. V was shortened by 6 bases and J by 0 bases, with 11 bases between the two germline ends. The CDR3 loop reads CASRTPATNYGYTF. CDR3 DNA: TGTGCCAGCAGAACACCGGCTACTAACTATGGCTACACCTTC.

The J gene is TRBJ2-2, the V gene TRBV29-1; D is ambiguous. V was trimmed by 1 base and J by 2 bases, leaving 8 bases between them. The CDR3 totals 14 residues. Per germline, CDR1 SQVTM and CDR2 ANQGSEA. CDR3 loop: CSVEGRLNTGELFF. The CDR3 DNA is TGCAGCGTTGAAGGCAGATTAAACACCGGGGAGCTGTTTTTT.

The chain carries TRBV7-6 and TRBJ2-3; perhaps TRBD2 as D (6 bases). Trimming removed 2 bases at V and 3 bases at J, with 9 bases between. Germline V CDR1 and CDR2: SGHVS, FNYEAQ. The CDR3 consists of 14 residues. Here the CDR3 DNA reads TGTGCCAGCAGCTTAAGGGCGGGAACAGATACGCAGTATTTT. Translated: CASSLRAGTDTQYF.

The rearrangement uses TRBV7-2 and TRBJ2-3; 7 nucleotides align to TRBD2. Trimming at V came to 2 bases and at J to 4 bases, leaving 12 bases not matched to a gene. The CDR3 length is 17 residues. Germline lookup yields CDR1 SGHTA and CDR2 FQGNSA. CDR3 in amino acids: CASSLQGGSGRADTQYF. As DNA, the CDR3 is TGTGCCAGCAGCTTACAGGGAGGGTCGGGAAGAGCAGATACGCAGTATTTT.

DNA of the CDR3: TGCGCCAGCAGCTTGTCGTCGACCATGAACACTGAAGCTTTCTTT. This codes for CASSLSSTMNTEAFF. The chain is built from TRBV5-1 and TRBJ1-1; D is unresolved. CDR1 is SGHRS, CDR2 YFSETQ, per germline. This CDR3 spans 15 amino acids. V was trimmed by 1 base and J by 0 bases, leaving 10 bases between them.

The gene calls are TRBV11-3 and TRBJ2-7; 8 nucleotides agree with TRBD2. The CDR3 has 14 residues. In germline, CDR1 is SGHNT, CDR2 YENEEA. Unmatched junction bases numbered 6, after V lost 3 bases and J lost 5 bases. This CDR3 reads CASSFFGRENEQYF. The CDR3 region has the DNA TGTGCCAGCAGCTTTTTCGGGAGGGAGAACGAGCAGTACTTC.

The chain is built from TRBV5-8 and TRBJ1-5; D may be TRBD1 (5 bases). Germline CDR1 is SGHTS and CDR2 is YDEGEE. There are 17 residues in the CDR3. Between the trimmed V and J ends, which lost 0 bases and 0 bases, there was a span of 13 bases. In DNA form, the CDR3 reads TGTGCCAGCAGCTTGGCCAGGGACGGCCATAGCAATCAGCCCCAGCATTTT. As protein: CASSLARDGHSNQPQHF. Looking up the rest from reference TRBV5-8 and TRBJ1-5 gives the full variable domain: EAGVTQSPTHLIKTRGQQATLRCSPISGHTSVYWYQQALGLGLQFLLWYDEGEERNRGNFPPRFSGRQFPNYSSELNVNALELEDSALYLCASSLARDGHSNQPQHFGDGTRLSIL.

The chain joins TRBV10-1 to TRBJ2-5; 9 bases line up with TRBD1. J gave up 5 bases and V 0 bases, and 4 bases lay outside the gene matches. In germline, CDR1 is WNHNN, CDR2 SYGVQD (reference sequence). This CDR3 is built from 15 residues. For the CDR3, the DNA is TGCGCCAGCAGTGAGTCTACAGGGGGCATGGAGACCCAGTACTTC. Residues: CASSESTGGMETQYF.

J is TRBJ1-5 and V is TRBV18; D not certain. The CDR3 is 14 residues long. Trimming pared 3 bases from V and 0 bases from J, leaving 6 bases between. CDR1 is KGHSH, CDR2 LQKENI, per germline. Here the CDR3 DNA reads TGTGCCAGCTCACCCGACATTAGCAATCAGCCCCAGCATTTT. It translates to CASSPDISNQPQHF. Supplemented by reference TRBV18 and TRBJ1-5, the full variable domain reads NAGVMQNPRHLVRRRGQEARLRCSPMKGHSHVYWYRQLPEEGLKFMVYLQKENIIDESGMPKERFSAEFPKEGPSILRIQQVVRGDSAAYFCASSPDISNQPQHFGDGTRLSIL.

The V and J genes are TRBV15 and TRBJ1-1; maybe TRBD1 (6 bases). With 1 base removed from V and 4 bases from J, the gap between germline ends came to 10 bases. CDR1 is LNHNV, CDR2 YYDKDF, per germline (reference sequence). The CDR3 loop spans 14 amino acids. The CDR3 sequence is CATSRGGGRTEAFF. In DNA, the CDR3 is TGTGCCACCAGCAGAGGGGGGGGGCGCACTGAAGCTTTCTTT.

This chain connects TRBV10-2 to TRBJ2-6, with 8 positions matching TRBD1. Germline CDR1 and CDR2: WSHSY and SAAADI. The junction had 5 bases not matched to a gene; V was cut back by 7 bases and J by 0 bases. This CDR3 has 16 amino acids. The CDR3 DNA reads as TGCGCCAGCAACCAGGGGGCAGACTCTGGGGCCAACGTCCTGACTTTC. Encoded protein: CASNQGADSGANVLTF.